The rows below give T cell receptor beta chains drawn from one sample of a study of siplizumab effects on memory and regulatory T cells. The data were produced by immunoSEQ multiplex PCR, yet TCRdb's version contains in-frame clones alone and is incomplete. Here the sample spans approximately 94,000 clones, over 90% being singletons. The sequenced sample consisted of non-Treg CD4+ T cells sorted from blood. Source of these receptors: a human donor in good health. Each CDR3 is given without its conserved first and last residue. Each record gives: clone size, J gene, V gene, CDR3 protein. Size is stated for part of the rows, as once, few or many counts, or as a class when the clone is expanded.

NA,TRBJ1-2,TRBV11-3,ASSRRGGQGSGYT
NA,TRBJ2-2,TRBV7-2,ASSLKDSPTGELF
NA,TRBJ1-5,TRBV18,ASSPGGDASVQPQH
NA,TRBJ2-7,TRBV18,ASSRTGTVLYEQY
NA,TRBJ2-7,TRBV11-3,ASSSLRREQY
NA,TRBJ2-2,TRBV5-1,ASSATGKGELF
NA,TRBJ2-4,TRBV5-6,ASSLRPGEDIQY
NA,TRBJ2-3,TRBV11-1,ATKHGGGNGDTQY
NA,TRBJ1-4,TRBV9,ASSVDPGSEKLF
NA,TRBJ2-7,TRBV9,ASSVGPSGADYEQY
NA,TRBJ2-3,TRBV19,ASSIVASGADTQY
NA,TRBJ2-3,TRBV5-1,ASSLTGYEGTDTQY
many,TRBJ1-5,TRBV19,ASISEQKGIGNQPQH
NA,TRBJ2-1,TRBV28,ASKGGVGNEQF
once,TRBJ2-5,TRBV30,AWSGQAQETQY
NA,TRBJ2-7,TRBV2,ASSLAETYEQY
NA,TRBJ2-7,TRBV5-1,ASSTWPAGGNYEQY
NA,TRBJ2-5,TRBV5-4,ASSRGPRTSEETQY
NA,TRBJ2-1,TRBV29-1,SASRQRTVKSYNEQF
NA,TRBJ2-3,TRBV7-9,ASSSGTSGRADTQY
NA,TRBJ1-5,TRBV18,ASSSFGTDKLQPQH
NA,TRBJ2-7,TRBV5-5,ASSWGGHSRSYEQY
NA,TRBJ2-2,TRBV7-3,ASSSRNTGELF
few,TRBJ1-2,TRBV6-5,ASSPNRGVYGYT
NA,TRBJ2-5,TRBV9,ASSVNTGQQETQY
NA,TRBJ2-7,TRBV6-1,ASTRTFPGVYEQY
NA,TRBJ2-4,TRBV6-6,ASNDAKLAKNIQY
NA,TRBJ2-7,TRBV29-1,SVDRGLAGGEQY
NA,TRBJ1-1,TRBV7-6,ASSVNGGVGTEAF
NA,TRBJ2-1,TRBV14,ASSSQTYNEQF
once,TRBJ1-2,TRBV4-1,ASSQDLGRGDGYT
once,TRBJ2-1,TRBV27,ASSHHRSDEQF
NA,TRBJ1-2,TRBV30,AWSVEANYGYT
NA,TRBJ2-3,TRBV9,ASSGSGEVSTDTQY
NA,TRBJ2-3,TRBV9,ASSVEGADTQY
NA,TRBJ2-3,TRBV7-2,ASSFNRIADTQY
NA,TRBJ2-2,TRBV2,ASSVLAGGTGELF
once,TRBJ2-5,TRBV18,ASSPTGGETQY
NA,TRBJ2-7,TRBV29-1,SAKQGLYEQY
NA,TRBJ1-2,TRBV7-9,ASSLLGGYT
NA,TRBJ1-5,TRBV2,ASSSRGLSNQPQH